These T cell receptor beta chains were read from a single sample in a study of CD8+ T cells in alopecia areata. The table came from immunoSEQ multiplex PCR; TCRdb's copy has only in-frame clones and leaves some out. Of around 35,000 clones in the sample, around three fifths were seen once. The sequenced material came from NKG2D-high CD8+ T cells sorted from blood. The receptors originated from a human donor with alopecia areata. Each CDR3 is given with its conserved first and last residue. The D gene is left open where the match is weak. Some rows mark clone size as missing; the rest say once, few, many or name a class of expanded clone.

v_gene: TRBV4-3
j_gene: TRBJ2-1
abundance: NA
d_gene: TRBD2
CDR3aa: CASSQEVASGRVPSSYNEQFF
CDR3nt: TGCGCCAGCAGCCAAGAGGTGGCTAGCGGGAGGGTCCCTAGCTCCTACAATGAGCAGTTCTTC

v_gene: TRBV27
j_gene: TRBJ1-2
abundance: NA
d_gene: NA
CDR3aa: CASSPSTGQGGYTF
CDR3nt: TGTGCCAGCAGTCCTTCCACAGGGCAGGGTGGCTACACCTTC

v_gene: TRBV4-3
j_gene: TRBJ1-2
abundance: few
d_gene: NA
CDR3aa: CASSQDLGANYGYTF
CDR3nt: TGCGCCAGCAGCCAAGACCTTGGAGCTAACTATGGCTACACCTTC

v_gene: TRBV4-3
j_gene: TRBJ2-5
abundance: NA
d_gene: NA
CDR3aa: CASSPTKRRKETQYF
CDR3nt: TGCGCCAGCAGCCCCACCAAAAGGAGGAAAGAGACCCAGTACTTC

v_gene: TRBV4-1
j_gene: TRBJ2-5
abundance: few
d_gene: NA
CDR3aa: CASSQDPLAPAETQYF
CDR3nt: TGCGCCAGCAGCCAAGATCCTCTAGCACCGGCAGAGACCCAGTACTTC

v_gene: TRBV13
j_gene: TRBJ1-5
abundance: NA
d_gene: TRBD1
CDR3aa: CASSQTGTGGGQPQHF
CDR3nt: TGTGCCAGCAGCCAAACGGGGACAGGGGGCGGTCAGCCCCAGCATTTT

v_gene: TRBV7-2
j_gene: TRBJ1-4
abundance: NA
d_gene: TRBD1
CDR3aa: CASSLDRGEEKLFF
CDR3nt: TGTGCCAGCAGCTTGGACAGGGGAGAGGAAAAACTGTTTTTT

v_gene: TRBV6-6
j_gene: TRBJ2-2
abundance: NA
d_gene: TRBD2
CDR3aa: CASSKRLAGEGGELFF
CDR3nt: TGTGCCAGCAGCAAGAGACTAGCGGGAGAGGGCGGGGAGCTGTTTTTT

v_gene: TRBV4-1
j_gene: TRBJ1-6
abundance: once
d_gene: NA
CDR3aa: CASHRENSPLHF
CDR3nt: TGCGCCAGCCACAGGGAAAATTCACCCCTCCACTTT

v_gene: TRBV27
j_gene: TRBJ1-2
abundance: NA
d_gene: NA
CDR3aa: CASSDNPRVYGYTF
CDR3nt: TGTGCCAGCAGTGACAACCCCAGGGTCTATGGCTACACCTTC

v_gene: TRBV7-2
j_gene: TRBJ2-7
abundance: NA
d_gene: NA
CDR3aa: CASSSGQSYEQYF
CDR3nt: TGTGCCAGCAGCTCCGGACAATCTTACGAGCAGTACTTC

v_gene: TRBV7-2
j_gene: TRBJ2-7
abundance: NA
d_gene: NA
CDR3aa: CASSTLFNPYEQYF
CDR3nt: TGTGCCAGCAGCACCCTATTCAACCCCTACGAGCAGTACTTC

v_gene: TRBV7-6
j_gene: TRBJ2-2
abundance: NA
d_gene: NA
CDR3aa: CASSGEASPGELFF
CDR3nt: TGTGCCAGCAGCGGAGAGGCGAGCCCCGGGGAGCTGTTTTTT

v_gene: TRBV29-1
j_gene: TRBJ2-3
abundance: few
d_gene: NA
CDR3aa: CSVYGAGSTDTQYF
CDR3nt: TGCAGTGTATACGGAGCAGGGTCCACAGATACGCAGTATTTT

v_gene: TRBV27
j_gene: TRBJ1-5
abundance: NA
d_gene: NA
CDR3aa: CASRPNPGNQPQHF
CDR3nt: TGTGCCAGCAGACCTAATCCAGGGAATCAGCCCCAGCATTTT

v_gene: TRBV29-1
j_gene: TRBJ1-2
abundance: NA
d_gene: NA
CDR3aa: CSVGVGGVYGYTF
CDR3nt: TGCAGCGTTGGTGTCGGAGGAGTTTATGGCTACACCTTC

v_gene: TRBV5-1
j_gene: TRBJ1-2
abundance: medium-sized
d_gene: TRBD1
CDR3aa: CASSLEGTGSDGYTF
CDR3nt: TGCGCCAGCAGCTTGGAGGGGACAGGGAGCGATGGCTACACCTTC

v_gene: TRBV5-1
j_gene: TRBJ2-1
abundance: NA
d_gene: NA
CDR3aa: CASSSDPTSRKGRNEQFF
CDR3nt: TGCGCCAGCAGCTCCGACCCCACTTCACGTAAAGGTCGGAATGAGCAGTTCTTC

v_gene: TRBV28
j_gene: TRBJ2-7
abundance: few
d_gene: NA
CDR3aa: CASSHTEIYSYEQYF
CDR3nt: TGTGCCAGCAGCCATACAGAAATATACTCCTACGAGCAGTACTTC

v_gene: TRBV27
j_gene: TRBJ2-1
abundance: NA
d_gene: TRBD2
CDR3aa: CASSSGLHLGSYNEQFF
CDR3nt: TGTGCCAGCAGTTCGGGACTACACCTTGGCTCCTACAATGAGCAGTTCTTC

v_gene: TRBV2
j_gene: TRBJ2-5
abundance: NA
d_gene: NA
CDR3aa: CASSTGWEETQYF
CDR3nt: TGTGCCAGCAGTACAGGGTGGGAAGAGACCCAGTACTTC

v_gene: TRBV7-2
j_gene: TRBJ1-5
abundance: NA
d_gene: NA
CDR3aa: CASSLNHGEWAQHF
CDR3nt: TGTGCCAGCAGCCTGAATCATGGGGAGTGGGCCCAGCATTTT

v_gene: TRBV7-2
j_gene: TRBJ2-3
abundance: NA
d_gene: TRBD2
CDR3aa: CASTGGEDTQYF
CDR3nt: TGTGCCAGTACGGGGGGGGAGGATACGCAGTATTTT

v_gene: TRBV7-9
j_gene: TRBJ2-5
abundance: large
d_gene: NA
CDR3aa: CASSPRAAETQYF
CDR3nt: TGTGCCAGCAGCCCACGGGCAGCTGAGACCCAGTACTTC

v_gene: TRBV13
j_gene: TRBJ2-3
abundance: NA
d_gene: NA
CDR3aa: CASSSSGLLPDPLSTDTQYF
CDR3nt: TGTGCCAGCAGCTCCTCGGGACTCCTCCCCGACCCGCTTAGCACAGATACGCAGTATTTT

v_gene: TRBV29-1
j_gene: TRBJ1-2
abundance: NA
d_gene: NA
CDR3aa: CSVNGRVDGYTF
CDR3nt: TGCAGCGTCAACGGACGGGTAGATGGCTACACCTTC

v_gene: TRBV19
j_gene: TRBJ2-1
abundance: NA
d_gene: NA
CDR3aa: CASETEYNEQFF
CDR3nt: TGTGCCAGTGAGACGGAATACAATGAGCAGTTCTTC

v_gene: TRBV6-5
j_gene: TRBJ2-7
abundance: NA
d_gene: NA
CDR3aa: CASRTGSSHYGEQYF
CDR3nt: TGTGCCAGTCGAACAGGCTCTAGCCATTATGGCGAGCAGTACTTC

v_gene: TRBV4-1
j_gene: TRBJ2-1
abundance: NA
d_gene: NA
CDR3aa: CASTPNGAEQFF
CDR3nt: TGCGCCAGCACCCCTAACGGAGCTGAGCAGTTCTTC

v_gene: TRBV4-3
j_gene: TRBJ2-1
abundance: NA
d_gene: TRBD1
CDR3aa: CASSQARQGVNEQFF
CDR3nt: TGCGCCAGCAGCCAAGCTCGACAGGGGGTCAATGAGCAGTTCTTC

v_gene: TRBV4-2
j_gene: TRBJ1-2
abundance: many
d_gene: TRBD1
CDR3aa: CASSPTGGRDGYTF
CDR3nt: TGTGCCAGCAGCCCCACAGGGGGACGGGATGGCTACACCTTC

v_gene: TRBV7-6
j_gene: TRBJ2-2
abundance: NA
d_gene: TRBD2
CDR3aa: CASTFDLAGGPLNTGELFF
CDR3nt: TGTGCCAGCACCTTCGACTTAGCGGGAGGGCCCCTGAACACCGGGGAGCTGTTTTTT

v_gene: TRBV7-2
j_gene: TRBJ2-1
abundance: NA
d_gene: TRBD2
CDR3aa: CASSYLAGGRNEQFF
CDR3nt: TGTGCCAGCAGCTATCTAGCGGGAGGGCGAAATGAGCAGTTCTTC

v_gene: TRBV4-3
j_gene: TRBJ2-5
abundance: NA
d_gene: NA
CDR3aa: CASSQESRSPSQTQYF
CDR3nt: TGCGCCAGCAGCCAAGAAAGCAGGTCCCCATCGCAGACCCAGTACTTC

v_gene: TRBV29-1
j_gene: TRBJ1-2
abundance: NA
d_gene: NA
CDR3aa: CSVEDRGSSDYGYTF
CDR3nt: TGCAGCGTTGAAGATCGGGGTAGCTCCGACTATGGCTACACCTTC

v_gene: TRBV4-1
j_gene: TRBJ2-7
abundance: NA
d_gene: NA
CDR3aa: CASSQDIQPEGEQYF
CDR3nt: TGCGCCAGCAGCCAAGATATTCAGCCCGAGGGCGAGCAGTACTTC

v_gene: TRBV5-1
j_gene: TRBJ2-5
abundance: NA
d_gene: NA
CDR3aa: CASSNEVQVRETQYF
CDR3nt: TGCGCCAGCAGCAATGAAGTCCAGGTCCGAGAGACCCAGTACTTC

v_gene: TRBV9
j_gene: TRBJ2-3
abundance: NA
d_gene: NA
CDR3aa: CASSVAAGDTDTQYF
CDR3nt: TGTGCCAGCAGCGTAGCCGCAGGGGACACAGATACGCAGTATTTT

v_gene: TRBV27
j_gene: TRBJ2-7
abundance: NA
d_gene: TRBD1
CDR3aa: CASSLDGRGYEQYF
CDR3nt: TGTGCCAGCAGTTTAGACGGCAGGGGGTACGAGCAGTACTTC

v_gene: TRBV15
j_gene: TRBJ2-1
abundance: once
d_gene: TRBD2
CDR3aa: CATSMALAGADEQFF
CDR3nt: TGTGCCACCAGCATGGCACTAGCGGGAGCCGATGAGCAGTTCTTC

v_gene: TRBV19
j_gene: TRBJ2-7
abundance: NA
d_gene: NA
CDR3aa: CASSMSGTHYEQYF
CDR3nt: TGTGCCAGTAGTATGTCGGGGACTCACTACGAGCAGTACTTC

v_gene: TRBV2
j_gene: TRBJ1-1
abundance: NA
d_gene: TRBD1
CDR3aa: CASSDQGVNTEAFF
CDR3nt: TGTGCCAGCAGTGACCAGGGGGTGAACACTGAAGCTTTCTTT

v_gene: TRBV7-9
j_gene: TRBJ1-1
abundance: few
d_gene: NA
CDR3aa: CASSLDITEAFF
CDR3nt: TGTGCCAGCAGCTTAGATATCACTGAAGCTTTCTTT

v_gene: TRBV29-1
j_gene: TRBJ2-1
abundance: NA
d_gene: TRBD1
CDR3aa: CSVVHSGTGVYNEQFF
CDR3nt: TGCAGCGTTGTCCACTCCGGGACAGGGGTTTACAATGAGCAGTTCTTC

v_gene: TRBV7-9
j_gene: TRBJ1-5
abundance: NA
d_gene: NA
CDR3aa: CASSPPGSNQPQHF
CDR3nt: TGTGCCAGCAGCCCTCCTGGGAGCAATCAGCCCCAGCATTTT

v_gene: TRBV7-2
j_gene: TRBJ1-4
abundance: NA
d_gene: NA
CDR3aa: CASSSDHRARLFF
CDR3nt: TGTGCCAGCAGCTCAGACCACAGGGCTAGACTGTTTTTT

v_gene: TRBV19
j_gene: TRBJ2-7
abundance: few
d_gene: TRBD2
CDR3aa: CASSPGLAGYEQYF
CDR3nt: TGTGCCAGTAGTCCGGGACTAGCGGGTTACGAGCAGTACTTC

v_gene: TRBV13
j_gene: TRBJ2-7
abundance: NA
d_gene: NA
CDR3aa: CASSAEGGRVDEQYF
CDR3nt: TGTGCCAGCAGCGCGGAGGGAGGAAGGGTCGACGAGCAGTACTTC

v_gene: TRBV18
j_gene: TRBJ2-1
abundance: NA
d_gene: NA
CDR3aa: CASSLTSNNEQFF
CDR3nt: TGTGCCAGCTCACTTACCAGCAACAATGAGCAGTTCTTC

v_gene: TRBV27
j_gene: TRBJ2-1
abundance: NA
d_gene: NA
CDR3aa: CASSLYVGSSSYNEQFF
CDR3nt: TGTGCCAGCAGTTTATATGTGGGGTCAAGCTCCTACAATGAGCAGTTCTTC